This T cell receptor beta chain was captured in a study of blood T cell repertoires in COVID-19. Study as a whole: Sites in the United States, Italy and Spain provided acute and convalescent COVID-19 samples.

The assay was immunoSEQ multiplex PCR, and TCRdb's table has in-frame clones only and misses some. The sample carries approximately 330,000 clones, 80% to 90% recorded once. Losses at the gene ends were 4 bases for V and 5 bases for J; bases not matched to a gene: 7. The CDR3 length is 14 residues. Germline assignment: CDR1 SGHDN and CDR2 FVKESK. The source is a man aged 25-45 years with COVID-19, enrolled during active disease. The rearrangement joins TRBV14 to TRBJ1-1; 7 bases map to TRBD1. Sequences were obtained from peripheral blood. Written as DNA, the CDR3 is TGTGCCAGCAGCCCTTTCACAGGGGTAACTGAAGCTTTCTTT. Translating gives CASSPFTGVTEAFF.